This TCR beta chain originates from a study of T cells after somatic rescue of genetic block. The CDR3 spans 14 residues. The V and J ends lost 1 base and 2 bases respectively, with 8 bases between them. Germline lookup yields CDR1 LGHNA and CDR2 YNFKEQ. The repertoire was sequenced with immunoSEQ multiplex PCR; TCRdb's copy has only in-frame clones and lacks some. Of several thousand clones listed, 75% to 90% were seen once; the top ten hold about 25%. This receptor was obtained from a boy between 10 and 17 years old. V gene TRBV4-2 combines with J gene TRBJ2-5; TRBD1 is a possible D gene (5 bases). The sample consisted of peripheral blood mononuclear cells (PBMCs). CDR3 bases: TGTGCCAGCAGCCAAGCGACAGAGCAAGAGACCCAGTACTTC. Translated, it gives CASSQATEQETQYF.